These 31 T cell receptor beta chains were all obtained from the same sample, sequenced in a study of molecular identifiers for immune sequencing clone quantification. TCRdb passed the PCR reads through MiXCR, listing each CDR3 protein once. The table lists approximately 590,000 distinct CDR3 sequences, about 25% of them singletons, with about 0.8% in the top ten. Source material: naive CD8+ T cells from blood, with Jurkat cell RNA spiked in. This sample's subset: FACS-sorted CD8+CD4-CCR7+CD45RA+ naive T cells. Receptors originate from a human donor in good health. Some libraries in this study had Jurkat cell RNA spiked in.

This clonotype has just a few counts. V is TRBV12-3 or TRBV12-4 and J is TRBJ2-2; D call uncertain. This CDR3 is 15 amino acids long. Deletions cut 6 bases from V and 3 bases from J, with 14 bases between. The CDR3 reads CASSLSWPYTGELFF. DNA of the CDR3: TGTGCCAGCAGCCTCAGTTGGCCCTACACCGGGGAGCTGTTTTTT.

This clonotype has more than one count but fewer than ten. The rearrangement joins TRBV12-3 or TRBV12-4 to TRBJ2-3; D is ambiguous. The CDR3 is 12 amino acids. The V end was cut by 4 bases, the J end by 5 bases, with 7 bases between. The CDR3 protein is CASSWIIDTQYF. The CDR3 coding sequence is TGTGCCAGCAGTTGGATAATAGATACGCAGTATTTT.

Concerning this clonotype: With a much larger clone just one base away, this may be a read error. This rearrangement joins TRBV30 to TRBJ1-1, with D unclear. In germline, CDR1 is GTSNPN, CDR2 SVGIG (reference sequence). The CDR3 extends over 13 amino acids. CDR3 residues: CAWTPFMNTEALF. The CDR3 region has the DNA TGTGCCTGGACCCCATTCATGAACACTGAAGCTCTCTTT.

This clonotype was seen ten or more times. The chain is built from TRBV14 and TRBJ2-3; D is unclear. Germline assignment: CDR1 SGHDN and CDR2 FVKESK. The CDR3 consists of 15 residues. Trimming pared 4 bases from V and 2 bases from J, leaving 13 bases between. The CDR3 region has the DNA TGTGCCAGCAGCCGTGAGGTCGGAGACACAGATACGCAGTATTTT. It codes for CASSREVGDTDTQYF.

The V and J genes are TRBV19 and TRBJ2-1; no firm D call. CDR1 and CDR2 (germline): LNHDA, SQIVND (reference sequence). Trimming stripped 3 bases from V and 5 bases from J, with 14 bases between. The CDR3 is 15 residues long. CDR3 sequence: CASSMSPGTHNEQFF. The CDR3 coding sequence is TGTGCCAGTAGTATGTCCCCAGGCACCCACAATGAGCAGTTCTTC.

In this sample, this clonotype turned up many times. The chain couples TRBV7-9 to TRBJ2-1; possible D gene TRBD1, 5 bases. The CDR3 covers 15 residues. Germline-derived CDR1 and CDR2 are SEHNR and FQNEAQ (reference sequence). Between the trimmed V and J ends, which lost 2 bases and 8 bases, there was a span of 16 bases. The DNA of the CDR3 is TGTGCCAGCAGCTTAACCTACTCTGTCAGGGATGAGCAGTTCTTC. Encoded protein: CASSLTYSVRDEQFF.

This clonotype was observed a handful of times. At one boundary the junction diverges from the germline segment, which might be a read error. V is TRBV7-7 and J is TRBJ2-2, with 12 bases that match TRBD2. Germline V gene sequence: CDR1 SSHAT, CDR2 FNYEAQ (reference sequence). CDR3 length: 17 amino acids. CDR3 DNA: TGTGCTAGCAGCCCGGCTAGCGGGAGGGCCAGGGCCGGGGAGCTGTTTTTT. Protein product: CASSPASGRARAGELFF.

There are many counts of this clonotype. V usage is TRBV6-5 and J usage is TRBJ2-7; 7 positions match TRBD2. The CDR3 covers 12 residues. Germline-derived CDR1 and CDR2 are MNHEY and SVGAGI. V was pared by 6 bases and J by 7 bases, with 6 bases of the junction left unmatched. The CDR3 loop is CASRGEGKEQYF. The CDR3 region has the DNA TGTGCCAGCAGGGGGGAGGGTAAGGAGCAGTACTTC.

This clonotype was seen repeatedly, ten times or more. CDR3 DNA sequence: TGTGCCAGCAGTTTATCAAGCGGGGCCCTCTACGAGCAGTACTTC. This encodes CASSLSSGALYEQYF. The gene calls are TRBV27 and TRBJ2-7; TRBD2 matches 7 bases. Germline loops: CDR1 MNHEY, CDR2 SMNVEV (reference sequence). The CDR3 consists of 15 residues. The V segment lost 0 bases and the J segment 3 bases; nucleotides outside the gene matches: 5.

The chain is built from TRBV19 and TRBJ2-7; D remains unclear. V lost 4 bases, J lost 0 bases, and 7 bases lay in between. The CDR3 has 13 residues. Germline V CDR1 and CDR2: LNHDA, SQIVND (reference sequence). The CDR3 DNA sequence: TGTGCCAGTAGTAAAACAGACTCCTACGAGCAGTACTTC. This encodes CASSKTDSYEQYF.

This chain links TRBV19 with TRBJ2-5; D is ambiguous. Trimming removed 1 base at V and 4 bases at J, with 10 bases between. Germline V CDR1 and CDR2: LNHDA, SQIVND (reference sequence). CDR3 length: 14 residues. CDR3 sequence: CASSIVWAGETQYF. The CDR3 nucleotides are TGTGCCAGTAGTATAGTGTGGGCAGGAGAGACCCAGTACTTC.

This chain uses TRBV4-3 with TRBJ2-2; D is ambiguous. In germline, CDR1 is LGHNA, CDR2 YSLEER. V shed 1 base and J shed 7 bases, with 10 bases lying between them. The CDR3 spans 14 residues. This chain's CDR3 is CASSQGVIVGELFF. CDR3 sequence (DNA): TGCGCCAGCAGCCAAGGAGTCATTGTCGGGGAGCTGTTTTTT.

This clonotype is a singleton in its sample. Since a much larger clone is just one base distant, this may be a read error. The chain couples TRBV15 to TRBJ1-2; D is ambiguous. Germline assignment: CDR1 LNHNV and CDR2 YYDKDF (reference sequence). Deletions cut 0 bases from V and 7 bases from J, with 21 bases between. CDR3 length: 17 amino acids. CDR3 residues: CATSRDRGQERTFGYTF. The CDR3 DNA reads TGTGCCACCAGCAGAGATCGAGGGCAGGAAAGGACCTTTGGCTACACCTTC. The whole variable domain, filled in from reference TRBV15 and TRBJ1-2, reads DAMVIQNPRYQVTQFGKPVTLSCSQTLNHNVMYWYQQKSSQAPKLLFHYYDKDFNNEADTPDNFQSRRPNTSFCFLDIRSPGLGDTAMYLCATSRDRGQERTFGYTFGSGTRLTVV.

A word on this clonotype: At one boundary the junction diverges from the germline segment, which might be a read error. The rearrangement uses TRBV7-9 and TRBJ1-1, with no clear D. Germline V gene sequence: CDR1 SEHNR, CDR2 FQNEAQ (reference sequence). CDR3 length equals 13 residues. The DNA of the CDR3 is TGTGCCAGCCGCTTCTCCGTGAACACTGAAGCCTTCTTT. The encoded protein is CASRFSVNTEAFF.

A remark on this clonotype: A much larger clone differs from this one at a single base, so this may be a read error. The chain carries TRBV20-1 and TRBJ2-5; 9 bases fit TRBD2. The CDR3 sequence is 16 residues long. After removal of 6 bases from V and 2 bases from J, the junction contained 13 bases not matched to a gene. Germline V CDR1 and CDR2: DFQATT, SNEGSKA (reference sequence). CDR3: CSAPFGASGAQETQYF. The CDR3 DNA is TGCAGTGCCCCATTTGGGGCTAGCGGGGCTCAAGAGACCCAGTACTTC.

This clonotype was recorded many times. The rearrangement joins TRBV29-1 to TRBJ2-3; 15 bases fit TRBD2. The V gene end was trimmed by 7 bases and the J gene end by 8 bases; junction bases not matched to a gene: 13. The germline V gene encodes CDR1 SQVTM and CDR2 ANQGSEA. The CDR3 is 16 residues long. The CDR3 DNA is TGCAGCGCCCTGGGACTAGCGGGAGGTTTTGTCGGTACGCAGTATTTT. Its protein is CSALGLAGGFVGTQYF.

There are many counts of this clonotype. J is TRBJ2-1 and V is TRBV2, with 9 bases lining up with TRBD2. Trimming cost V 9 bases and J 5 bases; bases outside gene matches: 11. This CDR3 comprises 15 residues. Looked up from germline, CDR1 is SNHLY and CDR2 is FYNNEI. CDR3 in amino acids: CAREKGLALDNEQFF. The CDR3 DNA sequence: TGTGCCAGAGAGAAGGGACTAGCTCTGGACAATGAGCAGTTCTTC.

J is TRBJ1-4 and V is TRBV7-6; D possibly corresponds to TRBD1 (6 bases). CDR1 and CDR2 (germline): SGHVS, FNYEAQ. The CDR3 is made up of 16 amino acids. V was trimmed by 5 bases and J by 4 bases, leaving 17 bases between them. This CDR3 is CASSPGLGGINEKLFF. In nucleotides, the CDR3 is TGTGCCAGCAGCCCAGGACTGGGGGGCATTAATGAAAAACTGTTTTTT.

This chain links TRBV4-3 with TRBJ2-7, with 8 bases matching TRBD2. Germline V lookup: CDR1 LGHNA, CDR2 YSLEER. With V trimmed by 0 bases and J by 6 bases, 7 bases remained unmatched. This CDR3 is 15 amino acids long. The CDR3 DNA follows: TGCGCCAGCAGCCAAGACCCTAGCGGGTTCTGCGAGCAGTACTTC. Residues: CASSQDPSGFCEQYF.

As for this clonotype: This clone may be a read error of a much larger clone one base away. This chain uses TRBV30 with TRBJ2-1; D tentatively fits TRBD1 or TRBD2 (5 bases each). The CDR3 covers 11 residues. The germline V and J ends were trimmed by 8 bases and 8 bases, with 13 bases remaining between them. CDR1 is GTSNPN, CDR2 SVGIG, per germline (reference sequence). The CDR3 DNA follows: TGTGCCCGTGGGACGTCTCATGAGCAGTTCTTC. Translated, it gives CARGTSHEQFF.

This clonotype was seen a few times. The genes are TRBV5-4 and TRBJ1-2, with D maybe TRBD1 (5 bases). In germline, CDR1 is SGHNT, CDR2 YYREEE (reference sequence). The CDR3 consists of 15 residues. Trimming shortened V by 0 bases and J by 0 bases, and 9 bases separated the two germline ends. The CDR3 loop is CASSLVQGPNYGYTF. The CDR3 DNA reads TGTGCCAGCAGCTTGGTGCAGGGTCCTAACTATGGCTACACCTTC.

The sample holds a few counts of this clonotype. The conserved final phenylalanine or tryptophan is absent from the CDR3, which likely points to a read error. The V and J genes are TRBV7-9 and TRBJ2-1, with D possibly being TRBD2 (6 bases). With 2 bases removed from V and 12 bases from J, the gap between germline ends came to 14 bases. The CDR3 has 13 residues. In germline, CDR1 is SEHNR, CDR2 FQNEAQ (reference sequence). CDR3 loop: CASSLWSSGGQFL. The DNA for the CDR3 is TGTGCCAGCAGCTTATGGAGTAGCGGAGGGCAGTTCCTC.

On this clonotype: At one boundary the junction diverges from the germline segment, which might be a read error. The V and J genes are TRBV6-2 or TRBV6-3 and TRBJ2-7, with D maybe TRBD1 (5 bases). The CDR3 totals 13 residues. From germline, CDR1 is MNHEY and CDR2 SVGEGT. In DNA, the CDR3 is TGTGCCAGCAGCTTCGACAGATACTACGAGCAGCACTTC. Amino acid sequence: CASSFDRYYEQHF.

This chain links TRBV9 with TRBJ2-3; TRBD2 matches 7 bases. Trimming cost V 3 bases and J 4 bases; bases outside gene matches: 8. This CDR3 region has 15 residues. From germline, CDR1 is SGDLS and CDR2 YYNGEE. CDR3 protein: CASSDGGSVADTQYF. The CDR3 nucleotides are TGTGCCAGCAGCGACGGCGGGAGTGTCGCAGATACGCAGTATTTT.

This clonotype was recorded a few times. This may arise from a read error, as a much more abundant clone is one base away. The chain employs TRBV4-1 and TRBJ2-3; unclear D gene. The V end lost 4 bases, the J end lost 2 bases, and 13 bases lay between the germline ends. The germline V gene has CDR1 MGHRA and CDR2 YSYEKL. This CDR3 spans 15 amino acids. CDR3 coding DNA: TGCGCCAGCAGCCCACCCGGTATCCACACAGATACGCAGTATTTT. This sequence encodes CASSPPGIHTDTQYF.

The V call is TRBV5-1, the J call TRBJ2-1, with D perhaps TRBD1 or TRBD2 (5 bases each). There are 13 residues in the CDR3. The germline CDR1 and CDR2 sequences are SGHRS and YFSETQ. V was cut by 3 bases and J by 8 bases, with 12 bases left in between. The DNA of the CDR3 is TGCGCCAGCAGCTACGGGACGCTAGATGAGCAGTTCTTC. Translated: CASSYGTLDEQFF.

As to this clonotype: A read error may account for a junction end that differs from germline. The chain carries TRBV30 and TRBJ1-2, with D maybe TRBD1 (6 bases). The CDR3 runs to 13 residues. The V gene's germline CDR1 is GTSNPN and CDR2 SVGIG (reference sequence). CDR3 amino acids: CDWYWGLNYGYTF. The DNA of the CDR3 is TGTGACTGGTATTGGGGGCTAAACTATGGCTACACCTTC.

As regards this clonotype: Being one base from a much bigger clone, this may be a read error. This chain's CDR3 is CASRSGPPYEAFF. The CDR3 nucleotides are TGTGCCAGCAGATCCGGGCCCCCATATGAAGCTTTCTTT. This chain links TRBV27 with TRBJ1-1; D remains ambiguous. Germline CDR1 reads MNHEY; CDR2 reads SMNVEV (reference sequence). V shed 6 bases and J shed 7 bases, with 15 bases lying between them. CDR3 size: 13 residues.

In this sample, this clonotype turned up a few times. The CDR3 DNA follows: TGTGCCAGCAGTTTCGGGCAGGGTGGCGATCAGCCCCAGCATTTT. Protein: CASSFGQGGDQPQHF. The genes are TRBV12-3 or TRBV12-4 and TRBJ1-5, with D possibly being TRBD1 (5 bases). The CDR3 runs to 15 residues. The germline V and J ends were trimmed by 3 bases and 5 bases, with 14 bases remaining between them.

This clonotype has a handful of counts. The chain is built from TRBV12-3 or TRBV12-4 and TRBJ2-1, with 13 bases aligning to TRBD2. The CDR3 loop spans 17 amino acids. With 6 bases clipped from V and 3 bases from J, the junction kept 8 bases outside the gene matches. CDR3 nucleotide sequence: TGTGCCAGCAGAACCGCGACTAGCGGGGGGCACTACAATGAGCAGTTCTTC. Its translation: CASRTATSGGHYNEQFF.

Concerning this clonotype: This may stem from a read error, because a much larger clone lies one nucleotide away. This chain joins TRBV20-1 and TRBJ1-4; 7 nucleotides line up with TRBD1. This CDR3 contains 14 residues. Germline loops: CDR1 DFQATT, CDR2 SNEGSKA (reference sequence). CDR3: CSAEGAATDEKLFF. The CDR3 region has the DNA TGCAGTGCTGAGGGGGCAGCAACTGATGAAAAACTGTTTTTT.